These 4 T cell receptor beta chains came from one sample sequenced in a study of OX40 agonist ivuxolimab in advanced cancers. TCRdb's table, derived via immunoSEQ multiplex PCR, lists solely in-frame clones and lacks some. The table includes around 70,000 clones, 81% detected once. The source was CD4+ or CD8+ T cells sorted from blood, collected in a trial of the OX40 agonist ivuxolimab. Receptors were obtained from an adult with an advanced solid tumor such as melanoma, head and neck, liver or kidney cancer.

This chain connects TRBV9 to TRBJ2-3, with a weak D call TRBD2 (6 bases). Germline V gene lookup returns CDR1 SGDLS and CDR2 YYNGEE. The CDR3 totals 15 residues. V was pared by 2 bases and J by 1 base, with 11 bases between. DNA for the CDR3: TGTGCCAGCAGCGTGCGGGGAGTGGGCACAGATACGCAGTATTTT. Its protein is CASSVRGVGTDTQYF.

V gene TRBV29-1 combines with J gene TRBJ2-2; a weak D match, TRBD1 (5 bases). V gave up 7 bases and J gave up 1 base, with 10 bases separating them. This CDR3 has 13 residues. The germline CDR1 and CDR2 sequences are SQVTM and ANQGSEA. Written as DNA, the CDR3 is TGCAGCGACCGAGACAGGAACACCGGGGAGCTGTTTTTT. Amino acids: CSDRDRNTGELFF.

V usage is TRBV5-6 and J usage is TRBJ1-1; D is undetermined. The V and J ends lost 2 bases and 10 bases respectively, with 15 bases between them. This CDR3 is built from 13 residues. CDR1 and CDR2 (germline): SGHDT, YYEEEE. The CDR3 nucleotides are TGTGCCAGCAGCTTAGAAGATGTTAGAGGAGCTTTCTTT. It encodes CASSLEDVRGAFF.

The chain combines TRBV27 with TRBJ1-2; perhaps TRBD1 as D (6 bases). Germline V gene lookup returns CDR1 MNHEY and CDR2 SMNVEV (reference sequence). CDR3 length: 17 residues. V was cut by 8 bases and J by 2 bases, with 24 bases left in between. CDR3 protein: CASPGGAVMGRNYGYTF. The CDR3 DNA sequence: TGTGCCAGCCCTGGGGGGGCCGTAATGGGGAGAAACTATGGCTACACCTTC.